Sequencing of this T cell receptor beta chain was carried out in a study of blood T cell repertoires in COVID-19. Study overall: COVID-19 samples from acute and convalescent phases originated in the United States, Italy and Spain. From T cells, B-cell-depleted T cells, or PBMCs came the material, which was cDNA or gDNA.

The CDR3 covers 15 residues. Trimming took off 4 bases at V and 3 bases at J, with 13 bases between the two ends. Germline CDR1 and CDR2: MNHEY and SVGEGT. The method was immunoSEQ multiplex PCR; TCRdb's version includes in-frame clones alone and lacks a portion of them. The table has 100,000 to 130,000 clones, roughly nine tenths seen once; the top ten hold 4.5% to 6%. The receptor comes from a man aged 35 to 55 with active or convalescent COVID-19. This chain connects TRBV6-2 or TRBV6-3 to TRBJ1-5; possible D gene TRBD1, 6 bases. Sample: peripheral blood. CDR3 loop: CASSSSGTFNQPQHF. CDR3 in DNA: TGTGCCAGCAGTTCGTCCGGGACATTCAATCAGCCCCAGCATTTT.